A single sample is the source of the 29 T cell receptor gamma chains below, sequenced in a study of fetal and pediatric gammadelta thymocytes. TCRdb re-called the reads using CATT. The data show 1,000 or so gamma-chain clones, with about 5% seen just once and approximately 7% held by the top ten. The sequencing input was non-Vgamma9Vdelta2 gamma-delta T cells from the thymus. Regarding subset: CD3+gammadeltaTCR+ thymocytes not co-expressing Vgamma9 and Vdelta2. These receptors originate from a child who underwent cardiac surgery and was recorded as healthy.

With regard to this clone: A much larger clone differs from this one at a single base, so this may be a read error. The rearrangement uses TRGV9 and TRGJP2. TCRdb is silent on the J gene; assignment here came from matching the DNA to germline. Germline CDR1 is GITISATS and CDR2 is ISYDGTV (reference sequence). The CDR3 has 19 residues. CDR3 bases: TGTGCCTTGTGGGAGGCCACAAACCATACTGCAAGTAGTAATTGGATCAAGACGTTT. Protein product: CALWEATNHTASSNWIKTF.

Only a few counts were recorded for this clone. Given a much more abundant clone one base away, this may be a read error. The rearrangement uses TRGV10 and TRGJ1 or TRGJ2. TRGV10 is known as an ORF, though its function is uncertain. V was clipped by 8 bases and J by 10 bases; unmatched bases: 9. The CDR3 is 11 amino acids. CDR3 loop: CAAWDRTKKLF. CDR3 nucleotides: TGTGCTGCGTGGGATCGAACGAAGAAACTCTTT.

This clone is labeled medium-sized. The chain joins TRGV2 to TRGJ1 or TRGJ2. CDR1 is EGSNGY, CDR2 YDSYNSKV, per germline. The V and J ends lost 2 bases and 3 bases, in that order; junction bases with no gene match: 7. This CDR3 is 14 amino acids long. The CDR3 DNA follows: TGTGCCACCTGGGACGCACCTCCTTATTATAAGAAACTCTTT. Translation gives CATWDAPPYYKKLF.

In its sample, this clone ranks as large. The V and J genes are TRGV4 and TRGJ1 or TRGJ2. The germline gives CDR1 EGSTGY, CDR2 YDSYTSSV. This CDR3 has 13 amino acids. V was pared by 0 bases and J by 3 bases, with 2 bases of the junction left unmatched. CDR3 coding DNA: TGTGCCACCTGGGATGGGCGTTATTATAAGAAACTCTTT. Translated: CATWDGRYYKKLF.

This clone is judged medium-sized (0.01 to 0.1%). This chain uses TRGV2 with TRGJ1 or TRGJ2. V lost 0 bases and J lost 12; bases outside the gene matches: 8. The CDR3 is 12 residues long. From germline, CDR1 is EGSNGY and CDR2 YDSYNSKV. CDR3 nucleotide sequence: TGTGCCACCTGGGACGGGGCCGGGGGGAAACTCTTT. Translation gives CATWDGAGGKLF.

There are a few counts of this clone. The V gene is TRGV2, the J gene TRGJP2. The J segment lost 3 bases and the V segment lost 2 bases, leaving 3 bases of the junction unmatched. Germline CDR1 EGSNGY, CDR2 YDSYNSKV. This CDR3 has 14 amino acids. The CDR3 here is CATWDDRSDWIKTF. CDR3 sequence (DNA): TGTGCCACCTGGGACGACCGTAGTGATTGGATCAAGACGTTT.

In this sample, this clone is medium-sized (0.01 to 0.1%). The chain employs TRGV10 and TRGJ1 or TRGJ2. TRGV10 is an ORF, and what it does is uncertain. The CDR3 sequence is 10 residues long. J gave up 12 bases and V 8 bases, and 8 bases lay outside the gene matches. The CDR3 spells CAAWDHGKLF. CDR3 DNA sequence: TGTGCTGCGTGGGACCACGGGAAACTCTTT.

Note on this clone: Being one base from a much bigger clone, this may be a read error. The chain employs TRGV8 and TRGJ1 or TRGJ2. J gave up 0 bases and V 5 bases, and 10 bases lay outside the gene matches. This CDR3 has 15 amino acids. Germline loops: CDR1 VENAVY, CDR2 YDSYNSRV. CDR3: CATWARKQNYYKKLF. CDR3 nucleotide sequence: TGTGCCACCTGGGCCCGCAAACAGAATTATTATAAGAAACTCTTT.

This clone came up a few times. This chain connects TRGV5P to TRGJ1 or TRGJ2. TRGV5P is described as a pseudogene. This CDR3 contains 14 residues. CDR3 nucleotides: TGTGCCACCTGGCTCAATTCAAATTATTATAAGAAACTCTTT. The encoded protein is CATWLNSNYYKKLF.

This clone ranks as medium-sized. This chain connects TRGV3 to TRGJP1. The CDR3 has 16 amino acids. Germline values: CDR1 VTNTFY, CDR2 YDVSTARD (reference sequence). Trimming cost V 3 bases and J 0 bases; bases outside gene matches: 7. CDR3 amino acids: CATWDRRDTTGWFKIF. The CDR3 DNA is TGTGCCACCTGGGACCGTAGGGATACCACTGGTTGGTTCAAGATATTT.

This clone is medium-sized (0.01 to 0.1%). This chain joins TRGV2 and TRGJP2. Unmatched junction bases numbered 5, after V lost 0 bases and J lost 1 base. CDR3 length: 16 amino acids. Germline V lookup: CDR1 EGSNGY, CDR2 YDSYNSKV. The CDR3 loop reads CATWDGLPSSDWIKTF. CDR3 coding DNA: TGTGCCACCTGGGACGGGCTCCCTAGTAGTGATTGGATCAAGACGTTT.

This clone is classed as medium-sized (0.01 to 0.1%). The chain joins TRGV3 to TRGJ1 or TRGJ2. CDR3 length equals 16 residues. J was trimmed by 12 bases and V by 0 bases; bases with no gene match: 20. Germline CDR1 VTNTFY, CDR2 YDVSTARD (reference sequence). CDR3 loop: CATWDRREPRCGVKLF. The CDR3 DNA sequence: TGTGCCACCTGGGACAGGCGCGAGCCCCGGTGCGGGGTGAAACTCTTT.

As to this clone: Given a far larger clone just one base away, this is likely a sequencing read error. The chain combines TRGV9 with TRGJ1 or TRGJ2. Matching the DNA to germline supplied the J gene, which TCRdb does not give. The CDR3 covers 15 residues. CDR1 GITISATS and CDR2 ISYDGTV come from the germline V gene (reference sequence). The CDR3 protein is CALWEPPPNNYKKLF. CDR3 coding DNA: TGTGCCTTGTGGGAGCCGCCTCCGAATAATTATAAGAAACTCTTT.

This clone is judged large. The rearrangement uses TRGV8 and TRGJP. V was pared by 4 bases and J by 7 bases, with 4 bases of the junction left unmatched. Germline V CDR1 and CDR2: VENAVY, YDSYNSRV. CDR3 length: 15 amino acids. The CDR3: CATWEGELGKKIKVF. The CDR3 DNA reads TGTGCCACCTGGGAGGGGGAGTTGGGCAAAAAAATCAAGGTATTT.

By share, this clone ranks as large. This chain connects TRGV3 to TRGJ1 or TRGJ2. With 0 bases clipped from V and 3 bases from J, the junction kept 8 bases outside the gene matches. CDR1 is VTNTFY and CDR2 is YDVSTARD in the germline V gene (reference sequence). The CDR3 is made up of 15 amino acids. The CDR3 nucleotides are TGTGCCACCTGGGACAGGCCGCCGACTTATTATAAGAAACTCTTT. It translates to CATWDRPPTYYKKLF.

This clone is large by share. The J gene is TRGJP1, the V gene TRGV8. Germline V CDR1 and CDR2: VENAVY, YDSYNSRV. The CDR3 has 13 residues. V lost 9 bases and J lost 0; bases outside the gene matches: 4. The CDR3 reads CATPNTTGWFKIF. The CDR3 DNA reads TGTGCCACCCCAAATACCACTGGTTGGTTCAAGATATTT.

This clone is medium-sized (0.01 to 0.1%) by share. The J gene is TRGJP1, the V gene TRGV4. V shed 1 base, J shed 10 bases, and the junction held 0 bases outside the gene matches. This CDR3 is 11 amino acids long. Germline loops: CDR1 EGSTGY, CDR2 YDSYTSSV. CDR3 in DNA: TGTGCCACCTGGGATGGTTGGTTCAAGATATTT. It is translated as CATWDGWFKIF.

Turning to this clone: A much larger clone lies a single base off, so this may be a read error. Other nucleotide sequences in the sample specify the same CDR3. The chain recombines TRGV2 with TRGJ1 or TRGJ2. From germline, CDR1 is EGSNGY and CDR2 YDSYNSKV. The CDR3 has 13 residues. CDR3 sequence (DNA): TGTGCCACCTGGGACGGGCCTTATTATAAGAAGCTCTTT. It translates to CATWDGPYYKKLF.

By share, this clone counts as large. The chain joins TRGV9 to TRGJ1 or TRGJ2. Germline V CDR1 and CDR2: GITISATS, ISYDGTV (reference sequence). J gave up 4 bases and V 2 bases, and 5 bases lay outside the gene matches. CDR3 length: 13 amino acids. The CDR3 sequence is CALWEAPYYKKLF. CDR3 coding DNA: TGTGCCTTGTGGGAGGCCCCCTATTATAAGAAACTCTTT.

This clone is medium-sized in the sample. V and J are TRGV9 and TRGJP. The germline V gene encodes CDR1 GITISATS and CDR2 ISYDGTV (reference sequence). The CDR3 is 16 residues long. Trimming at V came to 2 bases and at J to 4 bases, leaving 2 bases not matched to a gene. CDR3 DNA sequence: TGTGCCTTGTGGGAGGGTCAAGAGTTGGGCAAAAAAATCAAGGTATTT. It is translated as CALWEGQELGKKIKVF.

The chain has TRGV9 and TRGJP. The CDR3 has 15 amino acids. CDR1 is GITISATS, CDR2 ISYDGTV, per germline (reference sequence). With 0 bases clipped from V and 12 bases from J, the junction kept 5 bases outside the gene matches. This chain's CDR3 is CALWEVGPGKKIKVF. As DNA, the CDR3 is TGTGCCTTGTGGGAGGTGGGCCCGGGCAAAAAAATCAAGGTATTT.

Turning to this clone: One end of the junction varies from germline; a read error may be responsible. The same CDR3 arises from other DNA sequences in this sample as well. The rearrangement joins TRGV2 to TRGJ1 or TRGJ2. In germline, CDR1 is EGSNGY, CDR2 YDSYNSKV. There are 14 residues in the CDR3. The DNA of the CDR3 is TGTGCTACCTGGGATGACGCAAGTTATTATAAGAAACTCTTT. This sequence encodes CATWDDASYYKKLF.

By sample share, this clone is medium-sized. The chain couples TRGV2 to TRGJ1 or TRGJ2. CDR1 is EGSNGY and CDR2 is YDSYNSKV in the germline V gene. The CDR3 contains 13 residues. Trimming removed 2 bases from V and 11 bases from J; junction bases left unmatched: 12. The CDR3 nucleotides are TGTGCCACCTGGGACGCCTCATTTCGTGAGAAACTCTTT. It is translated as CATWDASFREKLF.

By share, this clone ranks as large. This chain joins TRGV8 and TRGJP1. V lost 3 bases to trimming and J lost 7 bases; unmatched junction nucleotides: 8. CDR1 is VENAVY and CDR2 is YDSYNSRV in the germline V gene. The CDR3 loop spans 14 amino acids. CDR3 bases: TGTGCCACCTGGGATGGCTACAATGGTTGGTTCAAGATATTT. Protein sequence: CATWDGYNGWFKIF.

The chain has TRGV5 and TRGJ1 or TRGJ2. The ends lost 0 bases at V and 3 bases at J; junction bases unmatched: 11. Germline V gene data show CDR1 as VINAFY and CDR2 as YDVSNSKD. This CDR3 has 16 residues. CDR3 sequence: CATWDRPQSSYYKKLF. CDR3 in DNA: TGTGCCACCTGGGACAGGCCTCAGTCCTCTTATTATAAGAAACTCTTT.

This clone is termed large. The chain carries TRGV9 and TRGJ1 or TRGJ2. The CDR3 has 16 amino acids. Germline trimming cut 2 bases from V and 0 bases from J; bases unmatched to any gene: 10. The germline V gene encodes CDR1 GITISATS and CDR2 ISYDGTV (reference sequence). The CDR3 sequence is CALWEGRGPNYYKKLF. DNA for the CDR3: TGTGCCTTGTGGGAGGGACGAGGCCCGAATTATTATAAGAAACTCTTT.

A few counts support this clone. This sequence joins TRGV2 and TRGJP2. CDR1 is EGSNGY, CDR2 YDSYNSKV, per germline. This CDR3 has 15 residues. J was trimmed by 6 bases and V by 0 bases; bases with no gene match: 7. DNA of the CDR3: TGTGCCACCTGGGACGGGCCGGGTCGTGATTGGATCAAGACGTTT. Amino acid sequence: CATWDGPGRDWIKTF.

This clone is judged large. This chain connects TRGV5 to TRGJ1 or TRGJ2. The CDR3 is 12 amino acids. CDR1 is VINAFY, CDR2 YDVSNSKD, per germline. After removal of 1 base from V and 8 bases from J, the junction contained 5 bases not matched to a gene. This CDR3 is CATWDSLNKKLF. For the CDR3, the DNA is TGTGCCACCTGGGACAGCCTCAATAAGAAACTCTTT.

By sample fraction, this clone is medium-sized. V usage is TRGV9 and J usage is TRGJ1 or TRGJ2. As TCRdb names no J gene, one was assigned here on the basis of a DNA match to germline. The V and J ends lost 0 bases and 0 bases, in that order; junction bases with no gene match: 8. CDR1 GITISATS and CDR2 ISYDGTV come from the germline V gene (reference sequence). CDR3 length: 16 residues. The CDR3 sequence: CALWEVQGLNYYKKLF. CDR3 nucleotide sequence: TGTGCCTTGTGGGAGGTGCAGGGCTTGAATTATTATAAGAAACTCTTT.